This T cell receptor beta chain was identified during a study of blood T cell repertoires in COVID-19. Turning to the study itself: COVID-19 samples from acute and convalescent phases originated in the United States, Italy and Spain. From T cells, B-cell-depleted T cells, or PBMCs came the material, which was cDNA or gDNA.

This clone has just a few counts. Seattle participants joined during active infection and were tracked over time. Per the original methods: Estimation of nucleated cell counts was performed using reference gene primer amplification. The repertoire was sequenced with immunoSEQ multiplex PCR; TCRdb's copy has only in-frame clones and lacks some. D and trimming were read from the DNA, whereas the V and J calls and clone size are those reported in that table. The table records 150,000 to 200,000 clones, roughly 80% of them present only once. The sequenced material came from peripheral blood. This receptor was identified in a woman between 65 and 79 years old with COVID-19, enrolled during active disease.

CDR3 residues: CASRPPGLNTGELFF. CDR3 nucleotides: TGTGCCAGCAGACCGCCGGGACTCAACACCGGGGAGCTGTTTTTT. The rearrangement uses TRBV27 and TRBJ2-2; D might be TRBD2 (6 bases). Germline V gene data show CDR1 as MNHEY and CDR2 as SMNVEV (reference sequence). The V end lost 6 bases, the J end lost 2 bases, and 13 bases lay between the germline ends. This CDR3 contains 15 residues.